These T cell receptor beta chains were read from a single sample in a study of technical replicates of blood from a few donors. Method: immunoSEQ multiplex PCR; TCRdb's copy keeps in-frame clones and lacks some. The repertoire holds tens of thousands of clones, with approximately 87% as singletons. Sequenced input: PBMCs. Receptors were obtained from a human donor in good health. Some clones in this sample may be carry-over from other donors' samples. The CDR3 runs from the conserved cysteine through the conserved F or W. Each record gives: V gene, clone size, D gene, J gene, CDR3 protein, CDR3 DNA. D genes are given only for firm matches. Only some rows state a clone size, as once, few, many or a class for expanded clones.

>TRBV2|once|.|TRBJ2-1
CASSEQSQIF
TGTGCCAGCAGTGAACAGTCGCAGATCTTC
>TRBV7-9|once|TRBD2|TRBJ2-1
CASSFSLAGSYNEQFF
TGTGCCAGCAGCTTTTCCCTAGCGGGATCTTACAATGAGCAGTTCTTC
>TRBV6-1|.|TRBD1|TRBJ2-3
CASSLRTGRPDTQYF
TGTGCCAGCAGTTTGAGGACAGGGCGACCAGATACGCAGTATTTT
>TRBV20-1|.|.|TRBJ2-1
CSARRGNEQFF
TGCAGTGCTAGACGGGGCAATGAGCAGTTCTTC
>TRBV2|few|TRBD1|TRBJ1-2
CASRKGTDNGYTF
TGTGCCAGCAGGAAAGGGACAGATAATGGCTACACCTTC
>TRBV5-1|.|TRBD2|TRBJ2-1
CASSLGWEGYNEQFF
TGCGCCAGCAGCTTGGGTTGGGAGGGATACAATGAGCAGTTCTTC
>TRBV2|.|TRBD1|TRBJ2-5
CASRTGFTETQYF
TGTGCCAGCAGGACAGGGTTTACGGAGACCCAGTACTTC
>TRBV4-1|.|TRBD1|TRBJ1-2
CASSAPDRNYGYTF
TGCGCCAGCAGCGCCCCGGACAGGAACTATGGCTACACCTTC
>TRBV7-2|.|.|TRBJ1-5
CASSLYPGETYQPQHF
TGTGCCAGCAGCTTATATCCGGGGGAAACATACCAGCCCCAGCATTTT
>TRBV5-4|.|TRBD2|TRBJ2-3
CASSSGGLAGSTDTQYF
TGTGCCAGCAGCTCCGGGGGACTAGCGGGGAGCACAGATACGCAGTATTTT
>TRBV27|.|.|TRBJ2-1
CAIGPRAKRNEQFF
TGTGCCATCGGCCCCCGAGCGAAGAGGAATGAGCAGTTCTTC
>TRBV30|.|TRBD2|TRBJ2-7
CAWSPLAGVSYEQYF
TGTGCCTGGAGCCCTCTAGCGGGAGTCTCCTACGAGCAGTACTTC
>TRBV11-2|.|TRBD2|TRBJ2-3
CASSPGLAGVGTQYF
TGTGCCAGCAGCCCGGGACTAGCGGGGGTGGGTACGCAGTATTTT
>TRBV15|.|.|TRBJ1-1
CATSRGSGRENTEAFF
TGTGCCACCAGCAGAGGGTCGGGAAGGGAGAACACTGAAGCTTTCTTT
>TRBV7-2|.|TRBD2|TRBJ2-7
CASSPHLAGGYEQYF
TGTGCCAGCAGCCCGCATCTAGCGGGGGGATACGAGCAGTACTTC
>TRBV12-5|.|TRBD1|TRBJ2-3
CASGLWTGGTDTQYF
TGTGCTAGTGGTTTGTGGACAGGGGGAACGGATACGCAGTATTTT
>TRBV7-9|once|TRBD1|TRBJ1-2
CASSLKEPDRGSGYTF
TGTGCCAGCAGCTTAAAGGAACCGGACAGGGGCTCTGGCTACACCTTC
>TRBV4-2|.|TRBD1|TRBJ2-1
CASSQPEGQGHNEQFF
TGTGCCAGCAGCCAACCCGAGGGACAGGGACACAATGAGCAGTTCTTC
>TRBV7-9|.|.|TRBJ2-4
CASSLREFAKNIQYF
TGTGCCAGCAGCTTGAGAGAGTTTGCCAAAAACATTCAGTACTTC
>TRBV6-1|once|TRBD1|TRBJ1-1
CASSATPGQGAGTEAFF
TGTGCCAGCAGTGCCACGCCGGGACAGGGGGCCGGCACTGAAGCTTTCTTT
>TRBV27|.|.|TRBJ1-1
CASRSTGLMNTEAFF
TGTGCCAGCAGATCGACAGGCTTAATGAACACTGAAGCTTTCTTT
>TRBV18|.|.|TRBJ1-2
CASSPLGEIGYGYTF
TGTGCCAGCTCACCACTCGGGGAGATAGGCTATGGCTACACCTTC
>TRBV11-1|.|.|TRBJ1-2
CASSSDRNYGYTF
TGTGCCAGCAGCAGCGACAGGAACTATGGCTACACCTTC
>TRBV7-9|.|TRBD1|TRBJ1-2
CASSRTLTGVELKGYGYTF
TGTGCCAGCAGCAGAACCTTGACAGGGGTTGAACTAAAGGGGTATGGCTACACCTTC
>TRBV7-2|.|TRBD2|TRBJ2-7
CASSAPGGRIYEQYF
TGTGCCAGCAGCGCCCCGGGCGGGAGAATCTACGAGCAGTACTTC
>TRBV5-1|few|TRBD1|TRBJ1-2
CASSLASGGYGYTF
TGCGCCAGCAGCTTGGCCTCAGGGGGGTATGGCTACACCTTC
>TRBV7-9|.|TRBD2|TRBJ2-2
CASSFPSGGGNTGELFF
TGTGCCAGCAGCTTCCCTAGCGGGGGGGGAAACACCGGGGAGCTGTTTTTT
>TRBV9|.|TRBD2|TRBJ2-3
CASSVARLAGSASTDTQYF
TGTGCCAGCAGCGTAGCTCGGCTAGCGGGGAGCGCTAGCACAGATACGCAGTATTTT
>TRBV6-6|.|TRBD1|TRBJ2-2
CASSSTGGTGELFF
TGTGCCAGCAGTTCAACAGGGGGCACCGGGGAGCTGTTTTTT
>TRBV18|.|.|TRBJ1-6
CASSPMGSYNSPLHF
TGTGCCAGCTCACCAATGGGCTCTTATAATTCACCCCTCCACTTT
>TRBV2|.|.|TRBJ2-3
CASSEQPYFRGTDTQYF
TGTGCCAGCAGTGAGCAGCCCTACTTCAGGGGCACAGATACGCAGTATTTT
>TRBV4-2|.|.|TRBJ2-1
CASSQGGSSSYNEQFF
TGTGCCAGCAGCCAAGGAGGCTCGAGCTCCTACAATGAGCAGTTCTTC
>TRBV30|.|TRBD1|TRBJ1-2
CAWSDQGAGSYTF
TGTGCCTGGAGTGATCAGGGGGCAGGTAGCTACACCTTC
>TRBV5-6|.|TRBD1|TRBJ1-6
CASNRQGTNSPLHF
TGTGCCAGCAACCGACAGGGGACTAATTCACCCCTCCACTTT
>TRBV6-5|.|.|TRBJ2-2
CASSSGDPGELFF
TGTGCCAGCAGTTCGGGGGACCCCGGGGAGCTGTTTTTT
>TRBV15|.|.|TRBJ1-3
CATSRDTTTGNTIYF
TGTGCCACCAGCAGAGATACAACAACTGGAAACACCATATATTTT
>TRBV11-2|once|.|TRBJ2-7
CASSLVGGTGEQYF
TGTGCCAGCAGCTTAGTAGGGGGTACCGGCGAGCAGTACTTC
>TRBV6-1|once|TRBD1|TRBJ2-5
CASSGGQGRGTQYF
TGTGCCAGCAGTGGGGGACAGGGTCGGGGGACCCAGTACTTC
>TRBV6-6|.|TRBD1|TRBJ2-1
CASTGTGHNEQFF
TGTGCCAGCACCGGGACAGGGCACAATGAGCAGTTCTTC
>TRBV6-5|.|.|TRBJ2-7
CASRIYQGSSYEQYF
TGTGCCAGCAGAATTTATCAGGGGAGCTCCTACGAGCAGTACTTC
>TRBV9|.|.|TRBJ1-1
CASSATTATEAFF
TGTGCCAGCAGCGCCACGACTGCTACTGAAGCTTTCTTT
>TRBV13|.|.|TRBJ1-1
CASRPRRGEAFF
TGTGCCAGCAGGCCTAGGCGTGGTGAAGCTTTCTTT
>TRBV7-6|.|.|TRBJ1-1
CASRWGEATEAFF
TGTGCCAGCCGGTGGGGGGAAGCAACTGAAGCTTTCTTT
>TRBV10-3|.|.|TRBJ2-3
CATRNSLRATDTQYF
TGTGCCACTAGAAACTCCCTACGAGCAACAGATACGCAGTATTTT
>TRBV5-1|.|TRBD2|TRBJ2-7
CASSRAGTYEQYF
TGCGCCAGCAGTAGAGCGGGAACCTACGAGCAGTACTTC
>TRBV2|.|.|TRBJ2-7
CASTGLNNEQYF
TGTGCCAGCACAGGGTTGAACAACGAGCAGTACTTC
>TRBV5-4|.|.|TRBJ1-2
CASSPGGKDQYGYTF
TGTGCCAGCAGCCCCGGGGGGAAGGACCAGTATGGCTACACCTTC